This TCR beta chain was sequenced during a study of shared clonotypes between healthy human individuals. Sequenced by immunoSEQ multiplex PCR; TCRdb stores in-frame clones only, minus some. This table has about 500,000 clones, around 77% appearing once. Germline CDR1 is SGHTA and CDR2 is FQGNSA. The CDR3 runs 14 residues. J gave up 5 bases and V 5 bases, and 8 bases lay outside the gene matches. Overall study findings and caveats: Represented diversity, genetic and exposure-history alike, was limited by few donors.

With respect to this clone: Its antigen is undetermined. The same CDR3 is also encoded by other DNA sequences in this sample.

For unsorted samples, genomic DNA was extracted from 75 million to 90 million PBMCs. V gene TRBV7-2 combines with J gene TRBJ2-5, with 7 positions matching TRBD1. The TCR originated in a woman between 35 and 50 years old in good health. Some clones in this sample may be carry-over from other donors' samples. Material for sequencing was PBMCs. Written as DNA, the CDR3 is TGTGCCAGCAGCCTCCGACAGGGAGCGGAGACCCAGTACTTC. It translates to CASSLRQGAETQYF. Full variable domain (missing parts from reference TRBV7-2 and TRBJ2-5): GAGVSQSPSNKVTEKGKDVELRCDPISGHTALYWYRQSLGQGLEFLIYFQGNSAPDKSGLPSDRFSAERTGGSVSTLTIQRTQQEDSAVYLCASSLRQGAETQYFGPGTRLLVL.